This T cell receptor (beta chain) emerged from a study of control samples from healthy donors and cancer patients (dated by TCRdb to 2020 to 2021). Concerning this clone itself: Its antigen target is currently unknown. No much larger clone is present one base from it, and per-base qualities are unavailable.

Library construction relied on the immunoSEQ multiplex PCR assay. TCRdb mirrors the immuneACCESS table, restricted to in-frame sequences. Some clones are absent from its copies; in checked studies, under half trace to an unresolved V gene, and the reason for the others is unknown. For this sample the table gives some 76,000 clones, of which about 89% were detected only once. Around a tenth of the sample rests with the top ten. Reading the germline V gene gives CDR1 MNHNS and CDR2 SASEGT. The junction shows trimming of 1 base on V and 0 bases on J, plus 7 bases between the germline ends. CDR3 length: 15 amino acids, cysteine to phenylalanine. The CDR3 DNA has 45 bases and is translated from base 1.

The chain employs TRBV6-1 and TRBJ1-5; no D gene call is confident. The clonotype originates from a woman in her fifties or sixties with colorectal cancer. Source material: PBMCs. The CDR3 region reads CASSEGWVSNQPQHF. The DNA reads TGTGCCAGCAGTGAAGGGTGGGTTAGCAATCAGCCCCAGCATTTT.